These T cell receptor beta chains were read from a single sample in a study of blood T cells in healthy people across ages. TCRdb re-called the 5' RACE reads through MiXCR, storing one row per CDR3 protein. The repertoire includes 1.5 million to 1.8 million distinct CDR3 sequences, approximately 42% of them detected once, and about 4% sits in the top ten. The source material was blood. These receptors came from a young woman in good health. Each CDR3 is given with its conserved first and last residue. D genes are given only for firm matches. Clone sizes are given selectively: once, few, many, or a class where the clone is expanded.

J gene: TRBJ2-5
D gene: NA
clone size: NA
V gene: TRBV7-2
CDR3 protein: CASSRGYQETLFF
CDR3 DNA: TGTGCCAGCAGCCGTGGCTACCAAGAGACCCTGTTCTTC

J gene: TRBJ1-6
D gene: NA
clone size: NA
V gene: TRBV12-3/TRBV12-4
CDR3 protein: CASRVDFNSPLHF
CDR3 DNA: TGTGCCAGCAGGGTGGATTTTAATTCACCCCTCCACTTT

J gene: TRBJ2-1
D gene: NA
clone size: NA
V gene: TRBV20-1
CDR3 protein: CSARRSGRSSYNEQFF
CDR3 DNA: TGCAGTGCTCGACGTAGCGGAAGAAGCTCCTACAATGAGCAGTTCTTC

J gene: TRBJ2-7
D gene: TRBD2
clone size: NA
V gene: TRBV4-2
CDR3 protein: CASSQEDGGSSYEQYF
CDR3 DNA: TGTGCCAGCAGCCAAGAAGACGGCGGGAGCTCCTACGAGCAGTACTTC

J gene: TRBJ2-7
D gene: TRBD1
clone size: NA
V gene: TRBV2
CDR3 protein: CATLGQSSYEQYF
CDR3 DNA: TGTGCCACCCTGGGACAGTCCTCCTACGAGCAGTACTTC

J gene: TRBJ2-1
D gene: NA
clone size: NA
V gene: TRBV5-1
CDR3 protein: CASSQRPPYNEQFF
CDR3 DNA: TGCGCCAGCAGTCAGCGGCCCCCTTACAATGAGCAGTTCTTC

J gene: TRBJ2-1
D gene: TRBD2
clone size: few
V gene: TRBV9
CDR3 protein: CASSVRHRTSGRASLDEQFF
CDR3 DNA: TGTGCCAGCAGCGTTAGACACCGGACTAGCGGGAGGGCCTCTTTGGATGAGCAGTTCTTC

J gene: TRBJ2-1
D gene: NA
clone size: many
V gene: TRBV28
CDR3 protein: CASSLGLAGVNNEQFF
CDR3 DNA: TGTGCCAGCAGTTTAGGGCTAGCAGGAGTAAATAATGAGCAGTTCTTC

J gene: TRBJ1-4
D gene: NA
clone size: few
V gene: TRBV5-1
CDR3 protein: CASRTTGLIGEKLFF
CDR3 DNA: TGCGCCAGCAGAACTACAGGCTTAATCGGTGAAAAACTGTTTTTT

J gene: TRBJ2-3
D gene: TRBD2
clone size: NA
V gene: TRBV6-4
CDR3 protein: CASSDGTSGGAKSPDTQYF
CDR3 DNA: TGTGCCAGCAGTGACGGGACTAGCGGGGGGGCCAAGTCCCCAGATACGCAGTATTTT

J gene: TRBJ2-3
D gene: TRBD2
clone size: NA
V gene: TRBV20-1
CDR3 protein: CSARDPSGSADTQYF
CDR3 DNA: TGCAGTGCTAGAGATCCTAGCGGGAGCGCAGATACGCAGTATTTT

J gene: TRBJ2-5
D gene: NA
clone size: NA
V gene: TRBV12-5
CDR3 protein: CASGLPGGAPYNEQYF
CDR3 DNA: TGTGCTAGTGGTTTGCCTGGGGGGGCCCCCTACAATGAGCAGTACTTC

J gene: TRBJ2-3
D gene: NA
clone size: few
V gene: TRBV20-1
CDR3 protein: CSARTGGLDTQYF
CDR3 DNA: TGCAGTGCTAGGACAGGCGGTTTAGATACGCAGTATTTT

J gene: TRBJ1-6
D gene: NA
clone size: few
V gene: TRBV4-3
CDR3 protein: CASSQEGTVNSPLHF
CDR3 DNA: TGCGCCAGCAGCCAAGAGGGGACGGTTAATTCACCCCTCCACTTT

J gene: TRBJ2-3
D gene: NA
clone size: NA
V gene: TRBV4-1
CDR3 protein: CASSQDRQSDTQYF
CDR3 DNA: TGCGCCAGCAGCCAAGATCGGCAGTCAGATACGCAGTATTTT

J gene: TRBJ1-2
D gene: TRBD1
clone size: NA
V gene: TRBV20-1
CDR3 protein: CSAGPGTGGIYGYTF
CDR3 DNA: TGCAGTGCCGGACCCGGGACAGGGGGTATCTATGGCTACACCTTC

J gene: TRBJ2-3
D gene: NA
clone size: few
V gene: TRBV28
CDR3 protein: CASTSGPGGTDTQYF
CDR3 DNA: TGTGCCAGCACCTCGGGACCAGGAGGAACAGATACGCAGTATTTT

J gene: TRBJ1-2
D gene: NA
clone size: many
V gene: TRBV5-1
CDR3 protein: CASSLATGGDGYTF
CDR3 DNA: TGCGCCAGCAGCTTGGCCACTGGAGGGGATGGCTACACCTTC

J gene: TRBJ1-2
D gene: NA
clone size: many
V gene: TRBV7-9
CDR3 protein: CASSLVEGYTF
CDR3 DNA: TGTGCCAGCAGCTTAGTGGAAGGCTACACCTTC

J gene: TRBJ1-1
D gene: TRBD1
clone size: few
V gene: TRBV11-3
CDR3 protein: CASSPGTGWDTEAFF
CDR3 DNA: TGTGCCAGCAGCCCCGGGACAGGGTGGGACACTGAAGCTTTCTTT

J gene: TRBJ2-1
D gene: NA
clone size: few
V gene: TRBV29-1
CDR3 protein: CSGGQFSDEQFF
CDR3 DNA: TGCAGCGGAGGGCAATTTTCTGATGAGCAGTTCTTC

J gene: TRBJ2-4
D gene: NA
clone size: NA
V gene: TRBV7-3
CDR3 protein: CASSLNLDNIQYF
CDR3 DNA: TGTGCCAGCAGCTTAAACCTGGACAACATTCAGTACTTC

J gene: TRBJ1-5
D gene: TRBD1
clone size: many
V gene: TRBV7-4
CDR3 protein: CASSFSCDRAGQPQHF
CDR3 DNA: TGTGCCAGCAGCTTCAGCTGTGACAGGGCGGGGCAGCCCCAGCATTTT

J gene: TRBJ2-1
D gene: TRBD2
clone size: many
V gene: TRBV12-3/TRBV12-4
CDR3 protein: CASSLGLAGPNEQFF
CDR3 DNA: TGTGCCAGCAGTTTAGGACTAGCGGGACCCAATGAGCAGTTCTTC

J gene: TRBJ1-2
D gene: NA
clone size: NA
V gene: TRBV11-2
CDR3 protein: CASVVGAGALNYGYTF
CDR3 DNA: TGTGCCAGTGTCGTTGGGGCAGGGGCCCTTAACTATGGCTACACCTTC

J gene: TRBJ2-7
D gene: TRBD2
clone size: NA
V gene: TRBV7-2
CDR3 protein: CASSATSGRSYEQYF
CDR3 DNA: TGTGCCAGCAGCGCCACTAGCGGGCGCTCCTACGAGCAGTACTTC

J gene: TRBJ2-3
D gene: TRBD1
clone size: few
V gene: TRBV10-3
CDR3 protein: CAISGSSGTGSTDTQYF
CDR3 DNA: TGTGCCATCAGTGGGAGTTCCGGGACAGGTAGCACAGATACGCAGTATTTT

J gene: TRBJ2-2
D gene: TRBD2
clone size: few
V gene: TRBV20-1
CDR3 protein: CSARVSGGPDTGELFF
CDR3 DNA: TGCAGTGCTAGGGTTAGCGGGGGGCCAGACACCGGGGAGCTGTTTTTT

J gene: TRBJ2-7
D gene: TRBD2
clone size: NA
V gene: TRBV4-3
CDR3 protein: CASSQALAGASSYEQYF
CDR3 DNA: TGCGCCAGCAGCCAAGCGCTAGCGGGGGCTAGCTCCTACGAGCAGTACTTC

J gene: TRBJ2-5
D gene: NA
clone size: NA
V gene: TRBV24-1
CDR3 protein: CATSDRGGLDEQYF
CDR3 DNA: TGTGCCACCAGTGACAGAGGCGGTCTGGATGAGCAGTACTTC

J gene: TRBJ2-7
D gene: TRBD1
clone size: NA
V gene: TRBV7-8
CDR3 protein: CASSLEDRLGEQYF
CDR3 DNA: TGTGCCAGCAGCTTAGAGGACAGGCTGGGCGAGCAGTACTTC

J gene: TRBJ2-1
D gene: NA
clone size: few
V gene: TRBV7-2
CDR3 protein: CASSLDGGGGEQFF
CDR3 DNA: TGTGCCAGCAGCTTAGACGGCGGAGGCGGTGAGCAGTTCTTC

J gene: TRBJ2-3
D gene: TRBD2
clone size: few
V gene: TRBV7-2
CDR3 protein: CASSYGSGGANTQYF
CDR3 DNA: TGTGCCAGCTCTTACGGAAGCGGGGGGGCAAATACGCAGTATTTT

J gene: TRBJ2-6
D gene: TRBD1
clone size: few
V gene: TRBV19
CDR3 protein: CASTKDRAGANVLTF
CDR3 DNA: TGTGCCAGTACCAAAGACAGGGCTGGGGCCAACGTCCTGACTTTC

J gene: TRBJ2-5
D gene: NA
clone size: few
V gene: TRBV20-1
CDR3 protein: CSASGWQETQYF
CDR3 DNA: TGCAGTGCTAGCGGCTGGCAAGAGACCCAGTACTTC

J gene: TRBJ2-1
D gene: TRBD2
clone size: once
V gene: TRBV9
CDR3 protein: CASSGRLAGVHETQFF
CDR3 DNA: TGTGCCAGCAGCGGCCGACTAGCGGGAGTACACGAGACCCAGTTCTTC

J gene: TRBJ1-4
D gene: NA
clone size: NA
V gene: TRBV4-1
CDR3 protein: CAGSQAHSNEKLFF
CDR3 DNA: TGCGCCGGCAGCCAAGCCCACTCGAATGAAAAACTGTTTTTT

J gene: TRBJ2-1
D gene: TRBD2
clone size: NA
V gene: TRBV20-1
CDR3 protein: CSAREGGGHSYNEQFF
CDR3 DNA: TGCAGTGCTAGAGAAGGCGGGGGGCACTCCTACAATGAGCAGTTCTTC

J gene: TRBJ2-7
D gene: TRBD2
clone size: NA
V gene: TRBV28
CDR3 protein: CASSLFLIGGSFYEQYF
CDR3 DNA: TGTGCCAGCAGTTTATTTTTGATTGGCGGGAGCTTTTACGAGCAGTACTTC

J gene: TRBJ2-5
D gene: NA
clone size: NA
V gene: TRBV5-5
CDR3 protein: CASSRQETLYF
CDR3 DNA: TGTGCCAGCAGCAGACAAGAGACCCTGTACTTC

J gene: TRBJ2-1
D gene: NA
clone size: few
V gene: TRBV4-3
CDR3 protein: CASSQRAGASYNEQFF
CDR3 DNA: TGCGCCAGCAGCCAACGGGCCGGGGCCTCCTACAATGAGCAGTTCTTC

J gene: TRBJ2-7
D gene: NA
clone size: NA
V gene: TRBV9
CDR3 protein: CASSAGQGHSYEQYF
CDR3 DNA: TGTGCCAGCAGCGCAGGGCAGGGGCATTCCTACGAGCAGTACTTC

J gene: TRBJ2-5
D gene: TRBD2
clone size: NA
V gene: TRBV6-2/TRBV6-3
CDR3 protein: CASSLLAGVGNEQYF
CDR3 DNA: TGTGCCAGCAGTTTATTGGCGGGAGTAGGCAATGAGCAGTACTTC

J gene: TRBJ2-2
D gene: TRBD2
clone size: NA
V gene: TRBV4-3
CDR3 protein: CASSQRFGLAGAGGELFF
CDR3 DNA: TGCGCCAGCAGCCAAAGGTTCGGACTAGCGGGAGCTGGCGGGGAGCTGTTTTTT

J gene: TRBJ2-2
D gene: NA
clone size: NA
V gene: TRBV7-2
CDR3 protein: CASSLGGNGGELFF
CDR3 DNA: TGTGCCAGCAGCTTAGGCGGGAATGGAGGGGAGCTGTTTTTT

J gene: TRBJ1-5
D gene: TRBD1
clone size: NA
V gene: TRBV29-1
CDR3 protein: CSVLTGGNQPQHF
CDR3 DNA: TGCAGCGTTCTGACAGGGGGCAATCAGCCCCAGCATTTT

J gene: TRBJ2-7
D gene: TRBD2
clone size: few
V gene: TRBV4-2
CDR3 protein: CASSGTSGFYEQYF
CDR3 DNA: TGTGCCAGCAGCGGGACTAGCGGTTTCTACGAGCAGTACTTC

J gene: TRBJ1-2
D gene: TRBD1
clone size: few
V gene: TRBV19
CDR3 protein: CASSPTDRVNYGYTF
CDR3 DNA: TGTGCCAGTAGTCCAACGGACAGGGTCAACTATGGCTACACCTTC

J gene: TRBJ2-5
D gene: TRBD2
clone size: few
V gene: TRBV7-2
CDR3 protein: CASSLVGTSGGQETQYF
CDR3 DNA: TGTGCCAGCAGCTTAGTTGGGACTAGCGGGGGACAAGAGACCCAGTACTTC

J gene: TRBJ2-7
D gene: NA
clone size: few
V gene: TRBV27
CDR3 protein: CASSSGVSYNEQYF
CDR3 DNA: TGTGCCAGCAGTTCAGGGGTGTCCTACAATGAGCAGTACTTC

J gene: TRBJ1-2
D gene: TRBD1
clone size: NA
V gene: TRBV6-5
CDR3 protein: CASSLTGAIYGYTF
CDR3 DNA: TGTGCCAGCAGTTTGACAGGGGCCATCTATGGCTACACCTTC

J gene: TRBJ2-7
D gene: TRBD1
clone size: few
V gene: TRBV14
CDR3 protein: CASSQNRGPVYEQYF
CDR3 DNA: TGTGCCAGCAGCCAAAACAGGGGACCCGTCTACGAGCAGTACTTC

J gene: TRBJ1-2
D gene: NA
clone size: few
V gene: TRBV4-3
CDR3 protein: CASSQGGAGGDYGYTF
CDR3 DNA: TGCGCCAGCAGCCAGGGAGGAGCGGGGGGAGACTATGGCTACACCTTC